This T cell receptor beta chain stems from a study of cytomegalovirus exposure and HLA in healthy donors. Sequenced by immunoSEQ multiplex PCR; TCRdb stores in-frame clones only, minus some. The sample records about 160,000 clones, 70% to 90% being singletons. General observations from the study: Within the approximately 110 validation repertoires, first-cohort TCR clusters tended to co-occur, according to a later analysis.

As regards this clone: Its specificity is unknown.

The germline V gene has CDR1 LGHNA and CDR2 YNFKEQ. The CDR3 sequence is 17 residues long. The V segment lost 4 bases and the J segment 1 base; nucleotides outside the gene matches: 6. The sequencing input was PBMCs. The chain combines TRBV4-2 with TRBJ2-3; 12 bases align to TRBD2. The receptor's source is a woman between 25 and 40 years old in good health and CMV-seronegative. CDR3 sequence (DNA): TGTGCCAGCAGCCTAGAACTAGCGGGAGGAGGCACAGATACGCAGTATTTT. This encodes CASSLELAGGGTDTQYF.